The clone carrying this T cell receptor (beta chain) was seen repeatedly, ten times or more. Its antigen is not identified. This record belongs to a study of T cells in Graves' hyperthyroidism and ophthalmopathy. Findings and limits, study-wide: In blood, most of the thyroid clonotypes expanded above 0.001 were also present. A 13 V-J signature model discriminated ophthalmopathy versus stable hyperthyroidism.

Amplification targeted TCR beta CDR3 regions from RNA transcripts. The HTBI primer set drove a first-round RT-PCR of the TCR CDR3. One entry per CDR3 protein, called by TCRdb with MiXCR from the multiplex PCR reads. The top ten hold about 29% of the sample, which has some 490,000 distinct CDR3 sequences, roughly 15% seen once. Each ophthalmopathy patient scored at least 3 on the Clinical Activity Score and at least 4 on NOSPECS grade, with duration under 3 months. Patients were excluded because of uncontrolled infection, other autoimmune disease, pregnancy or lactation. Trimming pared 1 base from V and 3 bases from J, leaving 10 bases between. The CDR3 length is 15 residues. Germline CDR1 MGHRA, CDR2 YSYEKL.

The receptor's source is a woman aged 25 to 39 with Graves' ophthalmopathy. This rearrangement joins TRBV4-1 to TRBJ1-5; maybe TRBD1 (6 bases). Sequenced sample: blood. CDR3 protein: CASSQVQGPNQPQHF. CDR3 nucleotides: TGCGCCAGCAGCCAAGTACAGGGCCCCAATCAGCCCCAGCATTTT.